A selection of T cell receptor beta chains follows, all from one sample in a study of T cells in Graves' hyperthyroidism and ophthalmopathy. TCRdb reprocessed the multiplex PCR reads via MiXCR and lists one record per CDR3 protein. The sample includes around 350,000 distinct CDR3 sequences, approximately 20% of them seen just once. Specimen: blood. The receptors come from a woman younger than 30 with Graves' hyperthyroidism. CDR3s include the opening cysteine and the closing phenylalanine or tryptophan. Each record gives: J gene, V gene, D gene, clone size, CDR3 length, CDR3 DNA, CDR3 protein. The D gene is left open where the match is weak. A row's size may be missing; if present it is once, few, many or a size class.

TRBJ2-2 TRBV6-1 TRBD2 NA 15 TGTGCCAGCAGGGTTTCGCGGGGGTACACCGGGGAGCTGTTTTTT CASRVSRGYTGELFF
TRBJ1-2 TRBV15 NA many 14 TGTGCCACCAGCTCTCGCAGGGAAGGGACTGGCTACACCTTC CATSSRREGTGYTF
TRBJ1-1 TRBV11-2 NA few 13 TGTGCCAGCAAAGAGTTACAGGGTTCTGAAGCTTTCTTT CASKELQGSEAFF
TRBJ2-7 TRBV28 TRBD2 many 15 TGTGCCAGCAGAAAGCTAGCGGGAGGGCCCTACGAGCAGTACTTC CASRKLAGGPYEQYF
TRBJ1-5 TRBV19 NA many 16 TGTGCCAGCACTCCCTCAGTAACCTATGGGCATCAGCCCCAGCATTTT CASTPSVTYGHQPQHF
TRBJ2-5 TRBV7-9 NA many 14 TGTGCCAGCAGCGTACAGTTACTCGGGGAGACCCAGTACTTC CASSVQLLGETQYF
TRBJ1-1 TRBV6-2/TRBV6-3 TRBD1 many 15 TGTGCCAGCAGCCCCACTGGGACAGTGAACACTGAAGCTTTCTTT CASSPTGTVNTEAFF
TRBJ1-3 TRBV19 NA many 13 TGTGCCAGCACTGATAACGCCGGAAACACCATATATTTT CASTDNAGNTIYF
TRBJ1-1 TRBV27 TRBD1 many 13 TGTGCCAGCAGTTGGACAGGACGGACTGAAGCTTTCTTT CASSWTGRTEAFF
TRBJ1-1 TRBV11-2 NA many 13 TGTGCCAGCGTGTTAGCCTCGAACACTGAAGCTTTCTTT CASVLASNTEAFF
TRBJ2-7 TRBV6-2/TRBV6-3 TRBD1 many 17 TGTGCCAGCAGTTACAATTACGGGGGACAGGGAGCCTACGAGCAGTACTTC CASSYNYGGQGAYEQYF
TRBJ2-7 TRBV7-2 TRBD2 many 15 TGTGCCAGCAGCTTAGGAGGACTAGCGTTCTACGAGCAGTACTTC CASSLGGLAFYEQYF
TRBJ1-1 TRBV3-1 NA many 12 TGTGCCAGCAGCCTCAACTTGGGTGAAGCTTTCTTT CASSLNLGEAFF
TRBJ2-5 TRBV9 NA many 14 TGTGCCAGCAGCGTAGGGGACTTACAAGAGACCCAGTACTTC CASSVGDLQETQYF
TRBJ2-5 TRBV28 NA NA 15 TGTGCCAGCAGGCGGGACCCCAGCCAGCGAGAGACCCAGTACTTC CASRRDPSQRETQYF